The present T cell receptor beta chain was sequenced within a study of blood T cell repertoires in COVID-19. There are 17 residues in the CDR3. Germline CDR1 and CDR2: MGHRA and YSYEKL. V lost 0 bases, J lost 4 bases, and 18 bases lay in between. Produced via immunoSEQ multiplex PCR; TCRdb's table is partial and in-frame only. The table has 80,000 to 95,000 clones, 81% seen once. What was sequenced was peripheral blood. The chain employs TRBV4-1 and TRBJ1-2; the D gene is possibly TRBD1 (5 bases). This receptor was taken from an elderly man with active or convalescent COVID-19. The CDR3: CASSQEGTGPRFYGYTF. In DNA form, the CDR3 reads TGCGCCAGCAGCCAAGAGGGGACTGGACCCCGATTCTATGGCTACACCTTC.